These 2 T cell receptor beta chains originate from one sample sequenced in a study of blood T cell repertoires in COVID-19. The protocol was immunoSEQ multiplex PCR, while the TCRdb copy is restricted to in-frame clones and leaves out a portion. Among 110,000 or so clones listed, more than 80% were seen once. Sequencing was performed on peripheral blood. The source of these receptors is a woman aged 40 to 55 with acute or convalescent COVID-19.

This clone showed up just once. The chain has TRBV19 and TRBJ1-1; 8 bases are shared with TRBD1. V shed 5 bases and J 5 bases; nucleotides not matched to a gene: 10. The CDR3 sequence is 15 residues long. CDR1 and CDR2 (germline): LNHDA, SQIVND (reference sequence). The CDR3, as DNA: TGTGCCAGTAGTGCGGGACAGGTCGGGAGAACTGAAGCTTTCTTT. Its translation is CASSAGQVGRTEAFF.

The genes are TRBV19 and TRBJ2-1, with 11 bases fitting TRBD2. The J segment lost 4 bases and the V segment lost 5 bases, leaving 7 bases of the junction unmatched. This CDR3 is 16 amino acids long. CDR1 is LNHDA, CDR2 SQIVND, per germline (reference sequence). The CDR3, as DNA: TGTGCCAGTAGTGTCCCCGCTAGCGGGGGGTACAATGAGCAGTTCTTC. Its protein is CASSVPASGGYNEQFF.